The present T cell receptor (beta chain) was sequenced within a study of T cells in tuberculosis. Latent tuberculosis screening used tuberculin skin test and IGRA at entry. Trimming stripped 9 bases from V and 2 bases from J, with 16 bases between. Germline lookup yields CDR1 SNHLY and CDR2 FYNNEI. This CDR3 region has 14 residues. TCRdb keeps only in-frame clones here, not all; method: immunoSEQ multiplex PCR. The sample has tens of thousands of clones, about nine tenths seen once. The chain carries TRBV2 and TRBJ2-5; D may be TRBD2 (6 bases). Input material: PBMCs. This receptor was identified in a donor between 5 and 29 years old with latent tuberculosis or without tuberculosis infection. Some clones in this sample may be carry-over from other donors' samples. The CDR3 here is CASLEGRGQETQYF. In DNA form, the CDR3 reads TGTGCCAGTCTGGAGGGCCGGGGTCAAGAGACCCAGTACTTC. The full variable domain, its missing parts supplied by reference TRBV2 and TRBJ2-5, is EPEVTQTPSHQVTQMGQEVILRCVPISNHLYFYWYRQILGQKVEFLVSFYNNEISEKSEIFDDQFSVERPDGSNFTLKIRSTKLEDSAMYFCASLEGRGQETQYFGPGTRLLVL.